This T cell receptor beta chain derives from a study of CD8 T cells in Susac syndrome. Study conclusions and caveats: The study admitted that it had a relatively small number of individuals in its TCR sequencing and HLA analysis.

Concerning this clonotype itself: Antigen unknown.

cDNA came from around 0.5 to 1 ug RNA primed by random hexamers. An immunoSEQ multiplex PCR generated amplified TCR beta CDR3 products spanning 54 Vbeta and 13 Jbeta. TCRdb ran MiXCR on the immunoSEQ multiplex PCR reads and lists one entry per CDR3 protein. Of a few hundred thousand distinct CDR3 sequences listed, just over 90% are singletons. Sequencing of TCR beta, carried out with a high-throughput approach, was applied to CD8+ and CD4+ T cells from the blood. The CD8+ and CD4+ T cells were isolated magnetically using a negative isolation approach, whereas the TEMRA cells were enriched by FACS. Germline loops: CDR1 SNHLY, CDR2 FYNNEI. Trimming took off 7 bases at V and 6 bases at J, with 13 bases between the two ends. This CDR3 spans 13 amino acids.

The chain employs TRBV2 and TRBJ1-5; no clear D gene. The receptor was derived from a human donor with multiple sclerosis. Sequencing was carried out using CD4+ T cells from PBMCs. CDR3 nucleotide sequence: TGTGCCAGCACCGGGGTCGAGGGTCAGCCCCAGCATTTT. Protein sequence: CASTGVEGQPQHF.